The clone carrying this T cell receptor (beta chain) showed up just a few times. Profiled with immunoSEQ multiplex PCR; TCRdb holds only in-frame clones, not every one. Of approximately 72,000 clones in the sample, 70% to 90% were seen once. The CDR3 covers 13 residues. Trimming took 3 bases from V and 8 from J; bases not matched to a gene: 4. Germline values: CDR1 SQVTM, CDR2 ANQGSEA. The record originates from a study of OX40 agonist ivuxolimab in advanced cancers. The overall study: Aged roughly 20 to 79 with a mean of roughly 63 years, they were about 78% male.

The rearrangement joins TRBV29-1 to TRBJ2-1, with 10 positions matching TRBD2. The sample was CD4+ or CD8+ T cells sorted from blood, taken in a trial of the OX40 agonist ivuxolimab. The receptor was derived from an adult with an advanced solid tumor such as melanoma, head and neck, liver or kidney cancer. CDR3 amino acids: CSVDSGGGYEQFF. The CDR3 bases are TGCAGCGTTGACAGCGGGGGGGGATATGAGCAGTTCTTC.